These T cell receptor beta chains were read from a single sample in a study of CXCR4 blockade with PD-1 therapy in pancreatic cancer. Data came from immunoSEQ multiplex PCR; TCRdb stores just in-frame clones and leaves some out. This sample has 510 or so clones, with 73% found just once. The sequencing used tumor tissue, collected before culture. The receptors here all came from a human donor with pancreatic ductal adenocarcinoma. CDR3s include the opening cysteine and the closing phenylalanine or tryptophan. The order of the fields is CDR3 length, V gene, CDR3 protein.

cdr3_length: 15
v_call: TRBV19
cdr3_aa: CASSIRDRSNQPQHF

cdr3_length: 16
v_call: TRBV11-3
cdr3_aa: CASSLSDRGGYNEQFF

cdr3_length: 15
v_call: TRBV19
cdr3_aa: CASSISRDRVGGYTF

cdr3_length: 17
v_call: TRBV18
cdr3_aa: CASSTETGWRANTEAFF

cdr3_length: 14
v_call: TRBV9
cdr3_aa: CASLSTGTKNIQYF

cdr3_length: 16
v_call: TRBV5-1
cdr3_aa: CASSPRTSGSSYEQYF

cdr3_length: 14
v_call: TRBV6-8
cdr3_aa: CASSYGTANNEQFF

cdr3_length: 15
v_call: TRBV6-8
cdr3_aa: CASSYSRDIAYEQYF

cdr3_length: 14
v_call: TRBV11-3
cdr3_aa: CASSLDSRSYEQYF

cdr3_length: 16
v_call: TRBV5-1
cdr3_aa: CASSLGTGGPYTEAFF

cdr3_length: 12
v_call: TRBV6-8
cdr3_aa: CASSQGGAIQYF

cdr3_length: 15
v_call: TRBV19
cdr3_aa: CASSMAAGGGEKLFF

cdr3_length: 15
v_call: TRBV12-5
cdr3_aa: CASGSRDRGLNEQFF

cdr3_length: 16
v_call: TRBV7-7
cdr3_aa: CASSQNGGGVMSEQYF

cdr3_length: 13
v_call: TRBV18
cdr3_aa: CASSPAGVDIQYF

cdr3_length: 14
v_call: TRBV19
cdr3_aa: CASRAGTKETEQYF

cdr3_length: 14
v_call: TRBV4-1
cdr3_aa: CASSLAVGGNTIYF